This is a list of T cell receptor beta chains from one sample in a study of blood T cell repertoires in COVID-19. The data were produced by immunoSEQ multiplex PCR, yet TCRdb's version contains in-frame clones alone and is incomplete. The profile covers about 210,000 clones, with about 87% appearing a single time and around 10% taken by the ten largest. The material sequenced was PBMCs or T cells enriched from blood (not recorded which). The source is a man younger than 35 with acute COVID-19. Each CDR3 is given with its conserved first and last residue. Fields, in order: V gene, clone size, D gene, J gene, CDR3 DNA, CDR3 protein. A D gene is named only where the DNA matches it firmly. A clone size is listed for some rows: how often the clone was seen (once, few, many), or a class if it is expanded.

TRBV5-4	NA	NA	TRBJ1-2	TGTGCCAGCAGCTTGGACAGCTGGATAGGTGGCTACACCTTC	CASSLDSWIGGYTF
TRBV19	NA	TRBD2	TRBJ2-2	TGTGCCAGTAGTATAACGTACGGACTAGCGGGAGTACACGGGGAGCTGTTTTTT	CASSITYGLAGVHGELFF
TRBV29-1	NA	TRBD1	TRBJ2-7	TGCAGCGTTGGAGGGACAGGGAACGGGGTGAGCTCCTACGAGCAGTACTTC	CSVGGTGNGVSSYEQYF
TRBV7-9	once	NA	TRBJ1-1	TGTGCCAGCAGCTTAGAACGGACAAGGAACACTGAAGCTTTCTTT	CASSLERTRNTEAFF
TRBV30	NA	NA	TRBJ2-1	TGTGCCTGGAGTGTAAAAGGTTGGGACAACCTTTACAATGAGCAGTTCTTC	CAWSVKGWDNLYNEQFF
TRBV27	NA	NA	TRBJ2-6	TGTGCCAGCAGCAAGGACACCCTCATCACCTCTGGGGCCAACGTCCTGACTTTC	CASSKDTLITSGANVLTF
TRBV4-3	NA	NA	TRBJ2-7	TGCGCCAGCAGCCAAGACTCCCCCTTCGGCGAGCAGTACTTC	CASSQDSPFGEQYF
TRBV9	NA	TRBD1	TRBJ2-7	TGTGCCAGCAGCGTAGAAGTTCAGGGGGCGGGAGAGCAGTACTTC	CASSVEVQGAGEQYF
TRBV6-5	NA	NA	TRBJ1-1	TGTGCCAGCAGTTACGACAGGACAAACACTGAAGCTTTCTTT	CASSYDRTNTEAFF
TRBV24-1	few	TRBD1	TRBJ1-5	TGTGCCACCAGTGACGCTAATGAGGGGGCTCACCAGCCCCAGCATTTT	CATSDANEGAHQPQHF
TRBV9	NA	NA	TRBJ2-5	TGTGCCAGCAGCGTAGCGGAGGAGACCCAGTACTTC	CASSVAEETQYF
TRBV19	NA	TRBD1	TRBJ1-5	TGTGCCAGTATCCCCGGACAGGGGGCCTATCAGCCCCAGCATTTT	CASIPGQGAYQPQHF
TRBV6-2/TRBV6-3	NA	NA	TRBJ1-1	TGTGCCAGCAGTTACTCGAGGGACACTGAAGCTTTCTTT	CASSYSRDTEAFF
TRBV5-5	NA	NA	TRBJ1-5	TGTGCCAGCAGCCCCCACGGGGGGGATGCTCAGCCCCAGCATTTT	CASSPHGGDAQPQHF
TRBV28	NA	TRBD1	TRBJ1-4	TGTGCCAGCAGTTTACCCCAGGACAGGTCTAATGAAAAACTGTTTTTT	CASSLPQDRSNEKLFF
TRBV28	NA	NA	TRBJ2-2	TGTGCCAGCAGTTTGCCAGGGTCCACCGGGGAGCTGTTTTTT	CASSLPGSTGELFF
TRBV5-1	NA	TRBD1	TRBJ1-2	TGCGCCAGCAGCACGGGACAGGGGGTTAACTATGGCTACACCTTC	CASSTGQGVNYGYTF
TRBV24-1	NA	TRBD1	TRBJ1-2	TGTGCCACCAGTGACAACAGGGGCGGTCGTGGCTACACCTTC	CATSDNRGGRGYTF
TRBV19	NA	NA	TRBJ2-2	TGTGCCAGTAGTATAACGATTTACTCGACTACGAACACCGGGGAGCTGTTTTTT	CASSITIYSTTNTGELFF
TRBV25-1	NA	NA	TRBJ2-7	TGTGCCAGCAGTGTATCGGTCTACGAGCAGTACTTC	CASSVSVYEQYF
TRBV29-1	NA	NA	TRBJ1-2	TGCAGCGTTGAACAGGTTAATAACTATGGCTACACCTTC	CSVEQVNNYGYTF
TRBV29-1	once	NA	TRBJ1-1	TGCAGCGTCAAGGGGTCTAACACTGAAGCTTTCTTT	CSVKGSNTEAFF